This entry lists 30 T cell receptor beta chains sequenced from one sample in a study of STAT5B mutations in CD4+ large granular lymphocyte leukemia. Here immunoSEQ multiplex PCR was the method, and the copy in TCRdb shows in-frame clones only, minus some. The table includes tens of thousands of clones, about two thirds detected once. Material for sequencing was CD4+ T cells from blood buffy coats. The receptors here all came from a human donor in good health.

This chain uses TRBV28 with TRBJ2-7; TRBD1 or TRBD2 may be the D gene (7 bases each). This CDR3 is 16 amino acids long. Germline V gene sequence: CDR1 MDHEN, CDR2 SYDVKM. Trimming pared 1 base from V and 6 bases from J, leaving 19 bases between. CDR3 in amino acids: CASSLSEVGGGSEQYF. CDR3 nucleotide sequence: TGTGCCAGCAGTTTATCAGAGGTGGGAGGGGGCTCCGAGCAGTACTTC.

This clone has a handful of counts. The chain links TRBV25-1 to TRBJ2-7; TRBD1 might be the D (6 bases). Looked up from germline, CDR1 is MGHDK and CDR2 is SYGVNS. V was shortened by 3 bases and J by 3 bases, with 12 bases between the two germline ends. CDR3 length: 14 amino acids. The CDR3 DNA follows: TGTGCCAGCAGTGATAGGACAGTAGGCTACGAGCAGTACTTC. Translated, it gives CASSDRTVGYEQYF.

The chain couples TRBV6-5 to TRBJ1-1; D might be TRBD1 (5 bases). Germline values: CDR1 MNHEY, CDR2 SVGAGI. Trimming shortened V by 4 bases and J by 4 bases, and 16 bases separated the two germline ends. The CDR3 has 15 residues. The DNA of the CDR3 is TGTGCCAGCAGTTCCGGTGGAGGGGCAGGCACTGAAGCTTTCTTT. It translates to CASSSGGGAGTEAFF.

The V call is TRBV14, the J call TRBJ2-7, with 7 bases that match TRBD1. Germline loops: CDR1 SGHDN, CDR2 FVKESK. The CDR3 has 17 amino acids. The junction had 10 bases not matched to a gene; V was cut back by 0 bases and J by 2 bases. Here the CDR3 DNA reads TGTGCCAGCAGCCAAGATCTAGGTAGGGGGCCGACCTACGAGCAGTACTTC. Translation gives CASSQDLGRGPTYEQYF.

This clone showed up just once. This sequence joins TRBV5-5 and TRBJ1-4, with D uncertain. The germline V gene encodes CDR1 SGHKS and CDR2 YYEKEE (reference sequence). The CDR3 spans 14 residues. Trimming took off 2 bases at V and 4 bases at J, with 9 bases between the two ends. The CDR3 region has the DNA TGTGCCAGCAGCTTATCGCTGCTTAATGAAAAACTGTTTTTT. This encodes CASSLSLLNEKLFF.

The genes are TRBV15 and TRBJ2-1; 10 bases line up with TRBD2. The V gene end was trimmed by 0 bases and the J gene end by 8 bases; junction bases not matched to a gene: 7. This CDR3 spans 16 amino acids. Germline loops: CDR1 LNHNV, CDR2 YYDKDF (reference sequence). This chain's CDR3 is CATSRDLSGGAHEQFF. DNA of the CDR3: TGTGCCACCAGCAGAGATTTGAGCGGGGGGGCTCATGAGCAGTTCTTC.

The rearrangement links TRBV18 to TRBJ1-6; maybe TRBD1 (6 bases). V shed 1 base and J shed 8 bases, with 12 bases lying between them. The germline V gene encodes CDR1 KGHSH and CDR2 LQKENI. CDR3 size: 15 residues. CDR3 sequence reads: CASSPLGQNDSPLHF. In DNA, the CDR3 is TGTGCCAGCTCACCACTGGGACAAAACGATTCACCCCTCCACTTT. Looking up the rest from reference TRBV18 and TRBJ1-6 gives the full variable domain: NAGVMQNPRHLVRRRGQEARLRCSPMKGHSHVYWYRQLPEEGLKFMVYLQKENIIDESGMPKERFSAEFPKEGPSILRIQQVVRGDSAAYFCASSPLGQNDSPLHFGNGTRLTVT.

This sequence joins TRBV9 and TRBJ2-7, with no clear D. Trimming stripped 0 bases from V and 0 bases from J, with 10 bases between. CDR1 is SGDLS, CDR2 YYNGEE, per germline. The CDR3 has 15 residues. CDR3 region: CASSVGYTNSYEQYF. DNA for the CDR3: TGTGCCAGCAGCGTAGGGTACACGAACTCCTACGAGCAGTACTTC.

V gene TRBV18 combines with J gene TRBJ1-6; D ambiguous. V lost 2 bases and J lost 8, with 7 bases in between. Germline V gives CDR1 KGHSH, CDR2 LQKENI. CDR3 length equals 13 residues. CDR3 sequence (DNA): TGTGCCAGCTCACCAGCGGGTGATTCACCCCTCCACTTT. This codes for CASSPAGDSPLHF.

The chain recombines TRBV4-1 with TRBJ2-3, with 12 bases lining up with TRBD2. The ends lost 0 bases at V and 1 base at J; junction bases unmatched: 2. This CDR3 has 17 amino acids. Germline V gene sequence: CDR1 MGHRA, CDR2 YSYEKL. The CDR3 bases are TGCGCCAGCAGCCAAGAAAGACTAGCGGGAGGCACAGATACGCAGTATTTT. This codes for CASSQERLAGGTDTQYF.

J is TRBJ2-5 and V is TRBV29-1; TRBD2 is a possible D gene (5 bases). Germline assignment: CDR1 SQVTM and CDR2 ANQGSEA. The CDR3 sequence is 12 residues long. Trimming cost V 7 bases and J 5 bases, with 14 bases left between them. In DNA, the CDR3 is TGCAGCGCCGCTTTGGAGGCCGAGACCCAGTACTTC. The encoded protein is CSAALEAETQYF.

This clone has a handful of counts. This chain joins TRBV2 and TRBJ1-1, with D tentatively TRBD1 (6 bases). Trimming cost V 7 bases and J 3 bases, with 12 bases left between them. Per germline, CDR1 SNHLY and CDR2 FYNNEI. CDR3 length equals 13 residues. The CDR3 loop is CASKRGRDTEAFF. The DNA of the CDR3 is TGTGCCAGCAAAAGGGGGAGGGACACTGAAGCTTTCTTT.

This sequence joins TRBV28 and TRBJ1-2, with D perhaps TRBD1 (5 bases). Trimming cost V 5 bases and J 6 bases, with 7 bases left between them. The germline V gene has CDR1 MDHEN and CDR2 SYDVKM. CDR3 length equals 11 residues. CDR3 sequence: CASSTTDGYTF. CDR3 sequence (DNA): TGTGCCAGCAGTACGACAGATGGCTACACCTTC.

The chain has TRBV4-3 and TRBJ1-2; D unresolved. The V end was cut by 0 bases, the J end by 0 bases, with 8 bases between. Germline CDR1 LGHNA, CDR2 YSLEER. This CDR3 contains 15 residues. CDR3 nucleotides: TGCGCCAGCAGCCAAGATGGGGTAGCTAACTATGGCTACACCTTC. Translating it yields CASSQDGVANYGYTF.

This chain joins TRBV10-3 and TRBJ2-1; 7 nucleotides match TRBD2. Looked up from germline, CDR1 is ENHRY and CDR2 is SYGVKD. CDR3 length equals 14 residues. J gave up 3 bases and V 8 bases, and 7 bases lay outside the gene matches. The CDR3 region has the DNA TGTGCCATCGGGAGCGGGGTCCTCTACAATGAGCAGTTCTTC. This translates into CAIGSGVLYNEQFF.

In DNA form, the CDR3 reads TGTGCCAGCAAGATAGGGGGACCAGGCACTGAAGCTTTCTTT. This gives the protein CASKIGGPGTEAFF. The V and J genes are TRBV6-6 and TRBJ1-1; tentatively, D is TRBD1 (6 bases). Germline V gene sequence: CDR1 MNHNY, CDR2 SVGAGI (reference sequence). There are 14 residues in the CDR3. Trimming shortened V by 7 bases and J by 4 bases, and 16 bases separated the two germline ends.

This rearrangement joins TRBV7-2 to TRBJ1-1; D gene unclear. The CDR3 covers 13 residues. Trimming took off 5 bases at V and 4 bases at J, with 11 bases between the two ends. Germline assignment: CDR1 SGHTA and CDR2 FQGNSA. DNA for the CDR3: TGTGCCAGCAGCCCCGCTCACGGCACTGAAGCTTTCTTT. This codes for CASSPAHGTEAFF.

This clone was picked up one time. This chain links TRBV7-6 with TRBJ2-2, with a tentative D call TRBD2 (6 bases). Germline lookup yields CDR1 SGHVS and CDR2 FNYEAQ. With 7 bases removed from V and 8 bases from J, the gap between germline ends came to 8 bases. The CDR3 extends over 11 amino acids. CDR3 sequence (DNA): TGTGCCAGCAAAGGAGGGGGGGAGCTGTTTTTT. It translates to CASKGGGELFF.

The chain carries TRBV27 and TRBJ1-1; 7 bases align to TRBD1. The CDR3 has 13 amino acids. From germline, CDR1 is MNHEY and CDR2 SMNVEV (reference sequence). J lost 7 bases, V lost 0 bases, and 2 bases had no gene match. The CDR3 loop reads CASSLSGTVEAFF. The CDR3 DNA sequence: TGTGCCAGCAGTTTATCCGGGACAGTTGAAGCTTTCTTT.

V and J are TRBV4-2 and TRBJ1-1; no reliable D call. This CDR3 is 15 amino acids long. Deletions cut 4 bases from V and 4 bases from J, with 16 bases between. Germline CDR1 reads LGHNA; CDR2 reads YNFKEQ. Here the CDR3 reads CASSLNPSIFTEAFF. The CDR3 region has the DNA TGTGCCAGCAGCCTTAACCCGAGCATTTTCACTGAAGCTTTCTTT.

This clone showed up just once. J is TRBJ1-2 and V is TRBV28; D is perhaps TRBD1 (5 bases). The CDR3 consists of 13 residues. Trimming stripped 4 bases from V and 4 bases from J, with 10 bases between. From germline, CDR1 is MDHEN and CDR2 SYDVKM. CDR3 in DNA: TGTGCCAGCAGTTCTGAGGGGCTCTATGGCTACACCTTC. This gives the protein CASSSEGLYGYTF.

This clone was recorded only once. The chain couples TRBV5-1 to TRBJ2-2, with 7 positions matching TRBD1. V lost 0 bases and J lost 5; bases outside the gene matches: 7. Germline assignment: CDR1 SGHRS and CDR2 YFSETQ. The CDR3 length is 16 residues. CDR3 residues: CASSLARQGITGELFF. In DNA, the CDR3 is TGCGCCAGCAGCTTGGCAAGACAGGGAATAACCGGGGAGCTGTTTTTT.

This chain connects TRBV5-1 to TRBJ2-3; 8 nucleotides align to TRBD2. Per germline, CDR1 SGHRS and CDR2 YFSETQ. The trim removed 4 bases at V and 1 base at J, leaving 11 bases unmatched. The CDR3 covers 17 residues. The CDR3 is CASSIGGRAGGTDTQYF. DNA for the CDR3: TGCGCCAGCAGCATCGGAGGGCGAGCGGGGGGCACAGATACGCAGTATTTT.

A few counts support this clone. The V and J genes are TRBV6-5 and TRBJ1-1; tentatively, D is TRBD1 (6 bases). CDR1 and CDR2 (germline): MNHEY, SVGAGI. This CDR3 has 14 residues. With 3 bases removed from V and 5 bases from J, the gap between germline ends came to 13 bases. DNA of the CDR3: TGTGCCAGCAGTTATCAGGGGATGGGGACTGAAGCTTTCTTT. It yields the protein CASSYQGMGTEAFF.

The rearrangement uses TRBV18 and TRBJ2-7, with TRBD1 identical over 10 bases. V dropped 6 bases and J dropped 0; count of bases not matched to a gene: 5. Germline V gene lookup returns CDR1 KGHSH and CDR2 LQKENI. The length of the CDR3 is 15 residues. As DNA, the CDR3 is TGTGCCAGCTCTGAGGGACAGGGGCCCTCCTACGAGCAGTACTTC. It encodes CASSEGQGPSYEQYF.

A remark on this clone: This same CDR3 is encoded by further DNA sequences in the sample. The gene calls are TRBV14 and TRBJ1-3, with a possible D match to TRBD1 (6 bases). This CDR3 spans 14 amino acids. Germline values: CDR1 SGHDN, CDR2 FVKESK. V dropped 5 bases and J dropped 2 bases, with 10 bases sitting between them. The CDR3 sequence: CASSFNRAGNTIYF. CDR3 coding DNA: TGTGCCAGCAGCTTCAACAGGGCTGGAAACACCATATATTTT.

This clone was seen more than once but under ten times. The V gene is TRBV7-3, the J gene TRBJ2-2, with 7 nucleotides matching TRBD1. The ends lost 1 base at V and 4 bases at J; junction bases unmatched: 3. Per the germline V gene, CDR1 is SGHTA and CDR2 is FQGTGA. The CDR3 has 15 amino acids. The CDR3 loop is CASSLRQGGTGELFF. CDR3 in DNA: TGTGCCAGCAGCTTAAGACAGGGCGGCACCGGGGAGCTGTTTTTT. The full variable domain, in which reference TRBV7-3 and TRBJ2-2 provide the parts outside the CDR3, is GAGVSQTPSNKVTEKGKYVELRCDPISGHTALYWYRQSLGQGPEFLIYFQGTGAADDSGLPNDRFFAVRPEGSVSTLKIQRTERGDSAVYLCASSLRQGGTGELFFGEGSRLTVL.

V and J are TRBV28 and TRBJ2-5; no clear D. Germline V gives CDR1 MDHEN, CDR2 SYDVKM. The CDR3 consists of 11 residues. Trimming removed 9 bases from V and 5 bases from J, with 10 bases in between. CDR3 sequence: CASRVWETQYF. The CDR3 region has the DNA TGTGCCAGTAGAGTATGGGAGACCCAGTACTTC.

The V gene is TRBV6-5, the J gene TRBJ2-1; D gene uncertain. The V and J ends lost 0 bases and 7 bases respectively, with 13 bases between them. Germline CDR1 and CDR2: MNHEY and SVGAGI. The CDR3 extends over 15 amino acids. CDR3 nucleotide sequence: TGTGCCAGCAGTTACTCGAATGTCGGGTTAAATGAGCAGTTCTTC. Protein product: CASSYSNVGLNEQFF.

The CDR3 DNA is TGTGCCAGCAGCGTGACTAGCGGGGGGATCGGGGAGACCCAGTACTTC. Translated: CASSVTSGGIGETQYF. The chain couples TRBV9 to TRBJ2-5; 13 nucleotides agree with TRBD2. Germline CDR1 is SGDLS and CDR2 is YYNGEE. The V gene end was trimmed by 2 bases and the J gene end by 5 bases; junction bases not matched to a gene: 6. The CDR3 is 16 residues long.